These T cell receptor beta chains were read from a single sample in a study of blood T cell repertoires in COVID-19. Repertoires were generated with immunoSEQ multiplex PCR, while TCRdb's copy carries only in-frame clones and drops some. Among 150,000 to 200,000 clones, roughly nine tenths were seen once, and the ten largest hold 10% to 11%. Source material: peripheral blood. All receptors derive from a woman aged 55-69 years with COVID-19, enrolled during active disease. Each CDR3 is given with its conserved first and last residue. D genes are given only for firm matches. Expanded clones are given a class, and other clones once, few, many or no size at all.

clone size,D gene,V gene,J gene,CDR3 protein,CDR3 DNA
.,TRBD2,TRBV5-1,TRBJ2-3,CASSLGTSGRGGTDTQYF,TGCGCCAGCAGCTTGGGGACTAGCGGGAGAGGGGGCACAGATACGCAGTATTTT
.,TRBD2,TRBV5-1,TRBJ2-1,CASSLGGSWNEQFF,TGCGCCAGCAGCTTGGGCGGGAGTTGGAATGAGCAGTTCTTC
.,TRBD1,TRBV6-6,TRBJ2-7,CASSYIDRGSHEQYF,TGTGCCAGCAGTTACATAGACAGGGGCAGTCACGAGCAGTACTTC
.,.,TRBV6-6,TRBJ1-3,CATNGADSGNTIYF,TGTGCCACCAATGGGGCTGACTCTGGAAACACCATATATTTT
.,.,TRBV25-1,TRBJ2-7,CASSDPPYEQYF,TGTGCCAGCAGTGACCCTCCCTACGAGCAGTACTTC
.,.,TRBV11-3,TRBJ2-5,CASSPHSVGTQYF,TGTGCCAGCAGCCCCCACAGTGTGGGGACCCAGTACTTC
.,TRBD2,TRBV5-1,TRBJ2-3,CASSLPSGSSTDTQYF,TGCGCCAGCAGCTTGCCTAGCGGGAGTAGCACAGATACGCAGTATTTT
.,TRBD1,TRBV14,TRBJ2-5,CASSQHTGVLQETQYF,TGTGCCAGCAGCCAGCACACAGGGGTGCTCCAAGAGACCCAGTACTTC
.,.,TRBV7-2,TRBJ1-1,CASKYWQANTEAFF,TGTGCCAGCAAGTATTGGCAGGCGAACACTGAAGCTTTCTTT
.,TRBD1,TRBV18,TRBJ2-7,CASSPLGTAYSYEQYF,TGTGCCAGCTCACCACTTGGGACAGCCTACAGCTACGAGCAGTACTTC
.,TRBD1,TRBV7-9,TRBJ1-6,CASSSRTGLFNSPLHF,TGTGCCAGCAGCTCACGGACAGGGCTATTCAATTCACCCCTCCACTTT
.,.,TRBV30,TRBJ1-4,CATHGDWGEKLFF,TGTGCCACCCACGGGGACTGGGGGGAAAAACTGTTTTTT
.,.,TRBV7-2,TRBJ1-4,CATASRANEKLFF,TGTGCCACCGCCTCGAGGGCTAATGAAAAACTGTTTTTT
.,.,TRBV27,TRBJ1-5,CASSFTSALPVADQPQHF,TGTGCCAGCAGTTTCACTAGTGCTCTCCCTGTTGCCGATCAGCCCCAGCATTTT
.,TRBD1,TRBV10-1,TRBJ1-5,CASRLERGLGGNQPQHF,TGCGCCAGCAGGCTTGAAAGGGGGCTAGGAGGCAATCAGCCCCAGCATTTT
few,TRBD2,TRBV5-4,TRBJ2-1,CASSLGSSGGNEQFF,TGTGCCAGCAGCTTGGGGTCGAGCGGGGGGAATGAGCAGTTCTTC
.,TRBD1,TRBV7-2,TRBJ1-6,CASSPNTGGTNSPLHF,TGTGCCAGCAGCCCAAATACAGGGGGTACTAATTCACCCCTCCACTTT
.,.,TRBV24-1,TRBJ1-1,CATSDLSSSVFF,TGTGCCACCAGTGATTTGTCCTCCTCAGTGTTCTTT
.,TRBD1,TRBV30,TRBJ1-4,CAWRTGSNNEKLFF,TGTGCCTGGAGGACAGGGTCCAATAATGAAAAACTGTTTTTT
few,TRBD1,TRBV5-1,TRBJ1-1,CASSLDRGMNTEAFF,TGCGCCAGCAGCTTGGACAGGGGCATGAACACTGAAGCTTTCTTT
.,TRBD2,TRBV2,TRBJ2-7,CASSETSSSGNEQYF,TGTGCCAGCAGTGAAACGAGCTCTAGCGGGAACGAGCAGTACTTC
.,.,TRBV18,TRBJ2-1,CASSRFASSLQEQFF,TGTGCCAGCTCACGATTCGCGTCTAGCTTACAGGAGCAGTTCTTC
once,.,TRBV19,TRBJ1-5,CASSIGQLNQPQHF,TGTGCCAGTAGTATCGGACAGCTCAATCAGCCCCAGCATTTT
few,.,TRBV28,TRBJ1-4,CASSEPTLNEKLFF,TGTGCCAGCAGTGAGCCGACTCTTAATGAAAAACTGTTTTTT
.,.,TRBV11-3,TRBJ2-7,CASSLGPSSYEQYF,TGTGCCAGCAGCTTAGGTCCTAGCTCCTACGAGCAGTACTTC
few,TRBD2,TRBV6-6,TRBJ2-7,CAIRAGGSYEQYF,TGTGCCATAAGAGCGGGAGGGTCCTACGAGCAGTACTTC
.,.,TRBV28,TRBJ2-3,CASSLSASGTDTQYF,TGTGCCAGCAGTTTATCGGCTAGCGGCACAGATACGCAGTATTTT
.,.,TRBV30,TRBJ1-5,CAWSRQDNQPQHF,TGTGCCTGGAGTAGGCAGGACAATCAGCCCCAGCATTTT
.,TRBD1,TRBV9,TRBJ1-2,CASSVGDRAYGYTF,TGTGCCAGCAGCGTAGGGGACAGGGCGTATGGCTACACCTTC
.,TRBD2,TRBV29-1,TRBJ2-7,CSVDPLAGEGEQYF,TGCAGCGTTGATCCCCTAGCGGGTGAGGGCGAGCAGTACTTC
.,TRBD1,TRBV30,TRBJ1-2,CASFPTGERGYTF,TGTGCCTCCTTCCCGACAGGGGAAAGGGGCTACACCTTC
.,TRBD1,TRBV5-1,TRBJ2-7,CASSETRQGSEQYF,TGCGCCAGCAGCGAAACTCGACAGGGGAGTGAGCAGTACTTC
.,TRBD2,TRBV19,TRBJ2-7,CASSSGLAGGLQQYF,TGTGCCAGTAGTTCGGGACTAGCGGGAGGCCTACAGCAGTACTTC
once,TRBD1,TRBV6-5,TRBJ1-3,CASKRTGAGNTIYF,TGTGCCAGCAAACGGACAGGGGCTGGAAACACCATATATTTT
.,TRBD2,TRBV19,TRBJ2-7,CASRASGVYEQYF,TGTGCCAGTCGGGCTAGCGGAGTCTACGAGCAGTACTTC
once,.,TRBV24-1,TRBJ2-4,CATSDVREGNIQYF,TGTGCCACCAGTGATGTCCGGGAAGGAAACATTCAGTACTTC
.,.,TRBV3-1/TRBV3-2,TRBJ2-2,CASSQVYTGELFF,TGTGCCAGCAGCCAAGTATACACCGGGGAGCTGTTTTTT
.,TRBD1,TRBV7-9,TRBJ1-1,CASSLTGDTEAFF,TGTGCCAGCAGCCTCACAGGGGACACTGAAGCTTTCTTT
.,TRBD1,TRBV24-1,TRBJ1-5,CATIGQVFDQPQHF,TGTGCCACCATCGGACAGGTCTTTGATCAGCCCCAGCATTTT
.,TRBD2,TRBV28,TRBJ2-3,CASSFIGAGRGTDTQYF,TGTGCCAGCAGTTTCATTGGAGCGGGAAGGGGCACAGATACGCAGTATTTT
few,TRBD2,TRBV15,TRBJ2-7,CATSREASGNRFSYEQYF,TGTGCCACCAGCAGAGAGGCTAGCGGGAACCGCTTCTCCTACGAGCAGTACTTC
.,.,TRBV7-2,TRBJ1-6,CASSLVGGSNSPLHF,TGTGCCAGCAGCTTAGTCGGCGGTAGCAATTCACCCCTCCACTTT
.,.,TRBV12-2,TRBJ2-1,CASRLGTSGGNAYNEQFF,TGTGCAAGTCGCCTAGGGACTAGCGGGGGGAACGCCTACAATGAGCAGTTCTTC
few,.,TRBV19,TRBJ1-2,CASSYTNHGYTF,TGTGCCAGCTCGTACACAAACCATGGCTACACCTTC
.,TRBD1,TRBV27,TRBJ2-4,CASSFLDRQNIQYF,TGTGCCAGCAGTTTCCTGGACAGGCAAAACATTCAGTACTTC
few,TRBD1,TRBV11-2,TRBJ1-2,CASSPHPGQGVSGYTF,TGTGCCAGCAGCCCCCATCCGGGACAGGGTGTCTCTGGCTACACCTTC
.,TRBD1,TRBV15,TRBJ1-1,CATTTGGAGTEAFF,TGTGCCACCACAACAGGGGGCGCGGGCACTGAAGCTTTCTTT
.,.,TRBV6-5,TRBJ1-3,CASRPRDRNTIYF,TGTGCCAGCCGCCCCAGGGATCGTAACACCATATATTTT